The present TCR beta chain was sequenced within a study of OX40 agonist ivuxolimab in advanced cancers. Turning to the overall study: Ivuxolimab was an agonistic, fully human IgG2 monoclonal antibody directed against OX40 (CD134), a costimulatory receptor. Intravenous ivuxolimab was administered to patients every 2 weeks at six dose levels: 0.01, 0.1, 0.3, 1.5, 3 and 10 mg/kg. Of the roughly 52 dose-escalation patients, hepatocellular carcinoma was present in roughly 19, melanoma in some 15, renal cell carcinoma in 9 and head and neck cancer in 9. The dose-escalation cohort was about 83% male with a mean age of roughly 62 years, ranging from about 20 to 80. Patients were allowed to have had prior anti-PD-1, anti-PD-L1 or anti-CTLA-4 therapy, and 30% to 40% of the dose-escalation patients had previously received checkpoint inhibitors. Partial responses occurred in three dose-escalation patients, of whom one had hepatocellular carcinoma and two had cutaneous melanoma. Peripheral TCRbeta sequencing aimed to test whether ivuxolimab altered TCR sequence diversity and caused clonal T-cell expansion. The paper describes the monotherapy dose-escalation part (N of about 52 patients) of the phase I trial of ivuxolimab.

Study-wide conclusions, independent of this receptor: Which antigens the clonally expanded peripheral T cells were specific for was not determined. In the 0.1-3.0 mg/kg groups, partial responders were among the patients with the lowest normalized peripheral clonal expansion, particularly in CD8+ T cells. After ivuxolimab, more expanded clones were found on average in CD8+ T cells than in CD4+ T cells. Low levels of normalized T-cell clonal expansion were also seen in some patients who did not respond. Clonal expansion of both CD4+ and CD8+ blood T cells was observed from baseline to week 6 at doses 0.1 to 3.0 mg/kg.

Genomic DNA was extracted from sorted cells for sequencing of the TCRbeta CDR3 region. The immunoSEQ Assay was used to sequence the TCRbeta CDR3 regions. TCRdb provides this immuneACCESS table in a form limited to in-frame rearrangements. Some clones are lacking; in checked studies, under half of them reflect an unresolved V gene, and why the rest are absent is not known. In this sample the table shows 66,000 or so clones, roughly 87% of which occur a single time. The ten largest clones take up roughly 2.1% of the sample. Regarding this clone: This receptor's antigen is unknown. Base qualities were left out, and no much larger clone turns up one base away.

The trial excluded patients who had a history of autoimmune disease or who were on systemic immunosuppression. Peripheral blood for TCR sequencing was collected from all dose cohorts at baseline, on cycle 4 day 1, and on cycle 7 day 1. Samples were obtained from an open-label, multicenter, first-in-human phase I dose-escalation trial of ivuxolimab. Adults with locally advanced or metastatic melanoma, renal cell carcinoma, hepatocellular carcinoma or head and neck squamous cell carcinoma were enrolled in the trial. CD4+ and CD8+ T cells were sorted separately from peripheral blood before TCR sequencing. Sequenced material: CD4+ or CD8+ T cells sorted from blood, taken in a trial of the OX40 agonist ivuxolimab. The sequence came from an adult with an advanced solid tumor such as melanoma, head and neck, liver or kidney cancer.

The DNA reads TGCGCCAGCAGCTTGGGATCCGGGGGCTCAGCCAAAAACATTCAGTACTTC. It translates to CASSLGSGGSAKNIQYF. This chain is built from TRBV5-1 and TRBJ2-4; the D segment may tentatively be TRBD1 or TRBD2, each giving 6 matched bases. Trimming takes 0 bases from V and 0 bases from J, and the germline ends sit 13 bases apart. CDR1 is given as SGHRS and CDR2 as YFSETQ, both from the germline V gene. The CDR3 goes from the cysteine to the phenylalanine over 17 residues. Only the CDR3 DNA is retained, 51 bases long and in frame from the first base.